This entry is about one T cell receptor beta chain. Assay: immunoSEQ multiplex PCR; the TCRdb copy retains only in-frame clones and omits some. The profile shows roughly 30,000 clones, over 75% of them singletons. The sample comes from a study of OX40 agonist ivuxolimab in advanced cancers. The germline CDR1 and CDR2 sequences are SQVTM and ANQGSEA. The CDR3 is 16 amino acids. V gave up 0 bases and J gave up 4 bases, with 16 bases separating them. The receptor was isolated from an adult with an advanced solid tumor such as melanoma, head and neck, liver or kidney cancer. The J gene is TRBJ2-1, the V gene TRBV29-1; D gene unclear. The sample in question was CD4+ or CD8+ T cells sorted from blood, obtained in a trial of the OX40 agonist ivuxolimab. CDR3 nucleotides: TGCAGCGTTGAAGACCCTACAAGTTTTGGGTACAATGAGCAGTTCTTC. This translates into CSVEDPTSFGYNEQFF.